The 32 T cell receptor beta chains below were found in one sample sequenced in a study of T cell responses to AZD1222 COVID-19 vaccine. Libraries were prepared by immunoSEQ multiplex PCR; TCRdb keeps only in-frame clonotypes and omits some of them. The sample shows roughly 150,000 clones, 85% to 90% of them seen only once. This material consisted of peripheral blood, taken on day 0 of AZD1222 vaccination. These receptors were taken from an adult in good health.

The chain links TRBV6-5 to TRBJ1-5; possible D gene TRBD1, 6 bases. The ends were cut back, 7 bases at V and 7 bases at J, with 17 bases in the middle. The CDR3 extends over 14 amino acids. Germline CDR1 is MNHEY and CDR2 is SVGAGI. The CDR3 coding sequence is TGTGCCAGCAAGGGGGAAAGGCATGCCCAGCCCCAGCATTTT. Protein product: CASKGERHAQPQHF.

This chain links TRBV7-2 with TRBJ1-3, with TRBD1 matching 7 bases. Germline V gives CDR1 SGHTA, CDR2 FQGNSA. The CDR3 sequence is 14 residues long. Trimming cost V 5 bases and J 3 bases; bases outside gene matches: 4. The CDR3 spells CASSPQGSGNTIYF. The CDR3 DNA follows: TGTGCCAGCAGCCCACAGGGGAGTGGAAACACCATATATTTT. Filled out from reference TRBV7-2 and TRBJ1-3, the complete variable domain reads GAGVSQSPSNKVTEKGKDVELRCDPISGHTALYWYRQSLGQGLEFLIYFQGNSAPDKSGLPSDRFSAERTGGSVSTLTIQRTQQEDSAVYLCASSPQGSGNTIYFGEGSWLTVV.

This clone was recorded a few times. The rearrangement links TRBV4-3 to TRBJ2-1, with 9 bases fitting TRBD2. V lost 0 bases, J lost 5 bases, and 5 bases stayed unmatched. Germline V gives CDR1 LGHNA, CDR2 YSLEER. The CDR3 sequence is 16 residues long. CDR3 coding DNA: TGCGCCAGCAGCCAAGATGTCAGCGGGAGGAACAATGAGCAGTTCTTC. Residues: CASSQDVSGRNNEQFF.

This clone has just one count. The rearrangement links TRBV4-3 to TRBJ2-5; 7 bases fit TRBD2. The V and J ends lost 0 bases and 4 bases, in that order; junction bases with no gene match: 8. This CDR3 comprises 16 residues. The germline V gene encodes CDR1 LGHNA and CDR2 YSLEER. CDR3 in DNA: TGCGCCAGCAGCCAAGATTATCGGGGAGGGAGAGAGACCCAGTACTTC. It yields the protein CASSQDYRGGRETQYF.

The V call is TRBV7-8, the J call TRBJ2-1; 8 bases are shared with TRBD2. After removal of 3 bases from V and 0 bases from J, the junction contained 7 bases not matched to a gene. Germline assignment: CDR1 SGHVS and CDR2 FQNEAQ. CDR3 length equals 17 residues. As DNA, the CDR3 is TGTGCCAGCAGCTTCTACACTAGCGGATACTCCTACAATGAGCAGTTCTTC. Translating it yields CASSFYTSGYSYNEQFF. Variable domain in full (rest from reference TRBV7-8 and TRBJ2-1): GAGVSQSPRYKVAKRGQDVALRCDPISGHVSLFWYQQALGQGPEFLTYFQNEAQLDKSGLPSDRFFAERPEGSVSTLKIQRTQQEDSAVYLCASSFYTSGYSYNEQFFGPGTRLTVL.

V usage is TRBV6-2 or TRBV6-3 and J usage is TRBJ2-3; D gene unclear. Germline lookup yields CDR1 MNHEY and CDR2 SVGEGT. This CDR3 region has 13 residues. The V end lost 2 bases, the J end lost 0 bases, and 3 bases lay between the germline ends. CDR3 bases: TGTGCCAGCAGTTACCTTAGCACAGATACGCAGTATTTT. Its translation is CASSYLSTDTQYF.

The rearrangement joins TRBV6-2 or TRBV6-3 to TRBJ2-1; TRBD2 is a possible D gene (6 bases). Trimming pared 5 bases from V and 6 bases from J, leaving 17 bases between. The germline V gene has CDR1 MNHEY and CDR2 SVGEGT. This CDR3 is built from 15 residues. As DNA, the CDR3 is TGTGCCAGCAGTCACGGGCGGGGTCCTCCCAATGAGCAGTTCTTC. This sequence encodes CASSHGRGPPNEQFF.

This clone was observed a single time. The J gene is TRBJ2-3, the V gene TRBV9, with D perhaps TRBD1 or TRBD2 (6 bases each). The germline V and J ends were trimmed by 2 bases and 5 bases, with 18 bases remaining between them. Germline CDR1 is SGDLS and CDR2 is YYNGEE. This CDR3 spans 16 amino acids. The CDR3 protein is CASSVQGFGGKDTQYF. The CDR3 region has the DNA TGTGCCAGCAGCGTGCAGGGGTTCGGAGGGAAAGATACGCAGTATTTT.

The V and J genes are TRBV7-9 and TRBJ1-1; maybe TRBD1 (5 bases). Germline V gene sequence: CDR1 SEHNR, CDR2 FQNEAQ (reference sequence). Trimming took off 1 base at V and 3 bases at J, with 12 bases between the two ends. There are 15 residues in the CDR3. In nucleotides, the CDR3 is TGTGCCAGCAGCTTAGGAGCAGGGTTAGACACTGAAGCTTTCTTT. Encoded protein: CASSLGAGLDTEAFF.

The chain uses TRBV19 and TRBJ2-3, with 9 bases aligning to TRBD1. Germline CDR1 LNHDA, CDR2 SQIVND (reference sequence). The CDR3 extends over 16 amino acids. J was trimmed by 4 bases and V by 5 bases; bases with no gene match: 10. CDR3 DNA: TGTGCCAGTAGTGACCGGGACAGGGATATTGCAGATACGCAGTATTTT. Encoded protein: CASSDRDRDIADTQYF.

The chain recombines TRBV5-1 with TRBJ2-3; TRBD2 might be the D (6 bases). This CDR3 region has 16 residues. V shed 2 bases and J shed 1 base, with 14 bases lying between them. Looked up from germline, CDR1 is SGHRS and CDR2 is YFSETQ. CDR3 region: CASSLLSGGGTDTQYF. The CDR3 bases are TGCGCCAGCAGCTTATTGAGCGGAGGGGGCACAGATACGCAGTATTTT. Combining the CDR3 with reference TRBV5-1 and TRBJ2-3 gives the whole variable domain KAGVTQTPRYLIKTRGQQVTLSCSPISGHRSVSWYQQTPGQGLQFLFEYFSETQRNKGNFPGRFSGRQFSNSRSEMNVSTLELGDSALYLCASSLLSGGGTDTQYFGPGTRLTVL.

The chain joins TRBV27 to TRBJ2-1; the match to TRBD2 covers 10 bases. Germline V gene data show CDR1 as MNHEY and CDR2 as SMNVEV (reference sequence). The CDR3 sequence is 15 residues long. The V gene end was trimmed by 10 bases and the J gene end by 1 base; junction bases not matched to a gene: 7. CDR3 sequence reads: CATTSSGSSYNEQFF. The CDR3 DNA reads TGTGCCACTACTTCTAGCGGGAGTTCCTACAATGAGCAGTTCTTC.

This chain joins TRBV7-9 and TRBJ1-5; the D gene is possibly TRBD1 (5 bases). This CDR3 contains 14 residues. Germline CDR1 is SEHNR and CDR2 is FQNEAQ (reference sequence). V lost 5 bases and J 7 bases, leaving 15 bases between the germline ends. This chain's CDR3 is CASSPGQGSQPQHF. The DNA of the CDR3 is TGTGCCAGCAGCCCCGGGCAGGGTTCGCAGCCCCAGCATTTT.

The chain combines TRBV4-2 with TRBJ2-3; 7 positions agree with TRBD2. The CDR3 extends over 18 amino acids. Germline CDR1 LGHNA, CDR2 YNFKEQ. V was clipped by 2 bases and J by 6 bases; unmatched bases: 17. For the CDR3, the DNA is TGTGCCAGCAGCCAAAGCACCATGACTAGCCTCCTCGCCGATACGCAGTATTTT. Translating it yields CASSQSTMTSLLADTQYF.

The chain carries TRBV4-2 and TRBJ1-1; D is ambiguous. Per the germline V gene, CDR1 is LGHNA and CDR2 is YNFKEQ. The CDR3 runs 14 residues. Trimming took off 0 bases at V and 4 bases at J, with 9 bases between the two ends. CDR3 amino acids: CASSQEGGLTEAFF. CDR3 sequence (DNA): TGTGCCAGCAGCCAAGAGGGAGGCCTCACTGAAGCTTTCTTT.

This chain uses TRBV19 with TRBJ2-2; D gene uncertain. The CDR3 has 14 residues. Germline-derived CDR1 and CDR2 are LNHDA and SQIVND (reference sequence). With 5 bases removed from V and 3 bases from J, the gap between germline ends came to 10 bases. CDR3 in DNA: TGTGCCAGTAGTGGACGGAAATACACCGGGGAGCTGTTTTTT. It codes for CASSGRKYTGELFF.

The chain is built from TRBV5-4 and TRBJ1-6; 8 bases map to TRBD1. In germline, CDR1 is SGHNT, CDR2 YYREEE (reference sequence). V shed 0 bases, J shed 4 bases, and the junction held 0 bases outside the gene matches. The CDR3 is 15 amino acids. The CDR3 bases are TGTGCCAGCAGCTTGGGACAGGGGTATAATTCACCCCTCCACTTT. Its translation: CASSLGQGYNSPLHF.

This rearrangement joins TRBV18 to TRBJ1-1; TRBD1 is a possible D gene (6 bases). Trimming shortened V by 4 bases and J by 4 bases, and 13 bases separated the two germline ends. CDR1 and CDR2 (germline): KGHSH, LQKENI. The length of the CDR3 is 14 residues. Here the CDR3 reads CASSREEGGTEAFF. CDR3 sequence (DNA): TGTGCCAGCTCACGAGAAGAGGGGGGCACTGAAGCTTTCTTT.

The rearrangement links TRBV27 to TRBJ2-1; D is undetermined. CDR1 and CDR2 from the germline V gene are MNHEY and SMNVEV (reference sequence). V was shortened by 5 bases and J by 0 bases, with 5 bases between the two germline ends. The CDR3 sequence is 13 residues long. Here the CDR3 reads CASSPPSYNEQFF. CDR3 DNA: TGTGCCAGCAGTCCTCCCTCCTACAATGAGCAGTTCTTC.

The table lists this clone with a count of one. CDR3 nucleotides: TGTGCCGGGTGGGGTTACGAGCAGTACTTC. Amino acids: CAGWGYEQYF. V and J are TRBV6-4 and TRBJ2-7; D unresolved. The CDR3 has 10 residues. Germline V gene lookup returns CDR1 MRHNA and CDR2 SNTAGT. V gave up 11 bases and J gave up 4 bases, with 9 bases separating them.

The chain combines TRBV10-1 with TRBJ1-4, with D perhaps TRBD1 (5 bases). Trimming left V 8 bases short and J 0 bases short, with 13 bases between. The germline CDR1 and CDR2 sequences are WNHNN and SYGVQD (reference sequence). CDR3 length: 15 amino acids. CDR3 residues: CASGWGGATNEKLFF. DNA for the CDR3: TGCGCCAGCGGGTGGGGCGGGGCAACTAATGAAAAACTGTTTTTT.

The chain couples TRBV6-2 or TRBV6-3 to TRBJ1-2; weak D call: TRBD1 (5 bases). Trimming shortened V by 0 bases and J by 7 bases, and 21 bases separated the two germline ends. CDR1 is MNHEY, CDR2 SVGEGT, per germline. The CDR3 totals 17 residues. This CDR3 is CASSYSTGASLAGGYTF. The DNA of the CDR3 is TGTGCCAGCAGTTACTCGACTGGGGCTAGCCTCGCCGGTGGCTACACCTTC.

The chain carries TRBV30 and TRBJ1-4, with D possibly matching TRBD1 (5 bases). This CDR3 region has 16 residues. V was cut by 3 bases and J by 4 bases, with 18 bases left in between. From germline, CDR1 is GTSNPN and CDR2 SVGIG (reference sequence). DNA for the CDR3: TGTGCCTGGAGAAACCGAGGTCGGACAAATAATGAAAAACTGTTTTTT. This codes for CAWRNRGRTNNEKLFF.

This chain joins TRBV18 and TRBJ1-2; tentative D call: TRBD1 (5 bases). V was trimmed by 2 bases and J by 6 bases, leaving 13 bases between them. This CDR3 spans 14 amino acids. Germline loops: CDR1 KGHSH, CDR2 LQKENI. CDR3 amino acids: CASSPGAARDGYTF. CDR3 bases: TGTGCCAGCTCACCAGGGGCAGCCCGCGATGGCTACACCTTC.

The chain is built from TRBV9 and TRBJ2-2, with D possibly TRBD2 on 5 matching bases. The germline gives CDR1 SGDLS, CDR2 YYNGEE. This CDR3 is built from 11 residues. V lost 7 bases to trimming and J lost 7 bases, with 8 bases between them. The CDR3 loop reads CASGSSGELFF. The CDR3 bases are TGTGCCAGCGGGAGCAGCGGGGAGCTGTTTTTT.

J is TRBJ2-3 and V is TRBV10-3, with 8 positions matching TRBD1. V shed 4 bases and J 4 bases; nucleotides not matched to a gene: 4. The CDR3 consists of 14 residues. Per the germline V gene, CDR1 is ENHRY and CDR2 is SYGVKD. The CDR3 region has the DNA TGTGCCATCAGTGCTGAGACAGGGGCAGATACGCAGTATTTT. Its translation is CAISAETGADTQYF.

J is TRBJ2-3 and V is TRBV19, with 9 bases fitting TRBD2. V trimming: 5 bases; J trimming: 6 bases; junction bases outside the gene matches: 3. Germline V gene sequence: CDR1 LNHDA, CDR2 SQIVND (reference sequence). The CDR3 loop spans 13 amino acids. The CDR3 here is CASSSLAGDTQYF. The CDR3 DNA sequence: TGTGCCAGTAGTTCTCTAGCGGGGGATACGCAGTATTTT. The full variable domain, its missing parts supplied by reference TRBV19 and TRBJ2-3, is DGGITQSPKYLFRKEGQNVTLSCEQNLNHDAMYWYRQDPGQGLRLIYYSQIVNDFQKGDIAEGYSVSREKKESFPLTVTSAQKNPTAFYLCASSSLAGDTQYFGPGTRLTVL.

The DNA for the CDR3 is TGTGCCAGCAGCGGGGGGACTAGCGGGATCTCCTACGAGCAGTACTTC. It yields the protein CASSGGTSGISYEQYF. The chain couples TRBV9 to TRBJ2-7, with 13 bases that match TRBD2. CDR1 and CDR2 (germline): SGDLS, YYNGEE. This CDR3 region has 16 residues. V lost 3 bases and J lost 0; bases outside the gene matches: 3.

The chain uses TRBV28 and TRBJ2-1; D may be TRBD2 (5 bases). This CDR3 comprises 15 residues. Deletions cut 3 bases from V and 10 bases from J, with 19 bases between. Germline lookup yields CDR1 MDHEN and CDR2 SYDVKM. DNA for the CDR3: TGTGCCAGCAGTTTTTTAAGGCAGCGGCAGTCGGAGCAGTTCTTC. It codes for CASSFLRQRQSEQFF. Filled out from reference TRBV28 and TRBJ2-1, the complete variable domain reads DVKVTQSSRYLVKRTGEKVFLECVQDMDHENMFWYRQDPGLGLRLIYFSYDVKMKEKGDIPEGYSVSREKKERFSLILESASTNQTSMYLCASSFLRQRQSEQFFGPGTRLTVL.

This clone has a handful of counts. This chain links TRBV4-1 with TRBJ2-7; TRBD1 matches at 7 bases. Looked up from germline, CDR1 is MGHRA and CDR2 is YSYEKL. V shed 2 bases, J shed 5 bases, and the junction held 15 bases outside the gene matches. There are 17 residues in the CDR3. The CDR3 protein is CASSQYPAPRGSNEQYF. In DNA, the CDR3 is TGCGCCAGCAGCCAATACCCCGCCCCCAGGGGGTCGAACGAGCAGTACTTC.

The V and J genes are TRBV28 and TRBJ2-7, with TRBD1 matching over 9 bases. With V trimmed by 5 bases and J by 4 bases, 9 bases remained unmatched. The CDR3 length is 15 residues. Germline CDR1 MDHEN, CDR2 SYDVKM. The CDR3 region has the DNA TGTGCCAGCAGTCAACAGGGGGGACAGGGATACGAGCAGTACTTC. It specifies CASSQQGGQGYEQYF.

V gene TRBV27 combines with J gene TRBJ1-6; 10 bases agree with TRBD1. This CDR3 spans 15 amino acids. J gave up 11 bases and V 4 bases, and 8 bases lay outside the gene matches. Germline CDR1 MNHEY, CDR2 SMNVEV (reference sequence). As DNA, the CDR3 is TGTGCCAGCAGTTACGACGCCGGGACAGGGGCACCCCTCCACTTT. This sequence encodes CASSYDAGTGAPLHF.